Listed below are T cell receptor beta chains from one sample, sequenced in a study of CD4 T cells in relation to SARS-CoV-2 and coronaviruses. Generated by immunoSEQ multiplex PCR, the TCRdb table keeps only in-frame clones and is missing some. The profile shows about 35,000 clones, around three quarters of them singletons. No antigens are known for them. Sequencing used memory CD4+ T cells from PBMCs, cultured in vitro. The receptor source for this set is an adult with COVID-19. CDR3s include the opening cysteine and the closing phenylalanine or tryptophan. D genes are given only for firm matches. Clone size is shown for a subset of rows, as once, few, many or a class of expanded clone.

abundance	v_gene	d_gene	j_gene	CDR3aa	CDR3nt
-	TRBV30	-	TRBJ2-7	CVAELAYEQYF	TGTGTGGCCGAATTGGCCTACGAGCAGTACTTC
once	TRBV5-1	TRBD2	TRBJ2-2	CASSLGGLGTSSGELFF	TGCGCCAGCAGCTTGGGGGGCCTAGGGACTAGCTCCGGGGAGCTGTTTTTT
-	TRBV19	-	TRBJ1-1	CASWPQLGQRTGPGDTEAFF	TGTGCCAGTTGGCCCCAACTTGGACAACGGACCGGCCCCGGGGACACTGAAGCTTTCTTT
-	TRBV7-2	-	TRBJ1-2	CASSLVGSYGYTF	TGTGCCAGCAGCTTAGTGGGCAGCTATGGCTACACCTTC
-	TRBV2	TRBD2	TRBJ2-2	CASSANRDYSTGELFF	TGTGCCAGCAGCGCAAACCGGGACTACAGTACCGGGGAGCTGTTTTTT
-	TRBV10-2	-	TRBJ2-1	CASSVTSSYNEQFF	TGCGCCAGCAGTGTAACCAGCTCCTACAATGAGCAGTTCTTC
once	TRBV6-4	-	TRBJ2-7	CASSDSYREVSEQYF	TGTGCCAGCAGTGACTCATACAGGGAGGTGAGCGAGCAGTACTTC
-	TRBV2	-	TRBJ2-5	CASRPGTQETQYF	TGTGCCAGCAGGCCCGGGACGCAAGAGACCCAGTACTTC
few	TRBV7-6	-	TRBJ2-3	CASSTLYGGTDTQYF	TGTGCCAGCAGCACCTTGTACGGTGGCACAGATACGCAGTATTTT
-	TRBV14	-	TRBJ1-2	CASSAKPTNYGYTF	TGTGCCAGCAGTGCGAAGCCTACTAACTATGGCTACACCTTC
-	TRBV27	-	TRBJ2-4	CATLDREDIQYF	TGTGCCACCCTAGACAGGGAGGACATTCAGTACTTC
-	TRBV5-5	TRBD1	TRBJ1-5	CASSFQGDQPQHF	TGTGCCAGCAGTTTCCAGGGGGATCAGCCCCAGCATTTT
-	TRBV9	-	TRBJ1-3	CASSVSGSGNTIYF	TGTGCCAGCAGCGTATCAGGGAGTGGAAACACCATATATTTT
-	TRBV3-1/TRBV3-2	-	TRBJ1-2	CASSQNIQGNYGYTF	TGTGCCAGCAGCCAAAATATTCAGGGTAACTATGGCTACACCTTC
-	TRBV7-9	-	TRBJ1-4	CASSLDEVSNEKLFF	TGTGCCAGCAGCTTAGATGAGGTATCTAATGAAAAACTGTTTTTT
-	TRBV25-1	TRBD1	TRBJ2-1	CASSPRRTGSPLNEQFF	TGTGCCAGCAGCCCCCGCCGGACAGGGTCCCCTTTAAATGAGCAGTTCTTC
-	TRBV19	TRBD2	TRBJ2-1	CASSPGPSGRPRGLNEQFF	TGTGCCAGTAGTCCAGGGCCTAGCGGGAGGCCCAGGGGGCTTAATGAGCAGTTCTTC
medium-sized	TRBV19	-	TRBJ1-5	CASKGRQGNYSNQPQHF	TGTGCCAGTAAAGGGCGCCAGGGGAACTATAGCAATCAGCCCCAGCATTTT
few	TRBV30	-	TRBJ1-2	CAWSPWTRNGYTF	TGTGCCTGGAGCCCTTGGACCCGGAACGGTTACACCTTC
-	TRBV5-1	TRBD1	TRBJ1-5	CASSPRAGGGQPQHF	TGCGCCAGCAGCCCACGGGCAGGGGGAGGTCAGCCCCAGCATTTT
-	TRBV7-2	-	TRBJ2-5	CASSQQGWGTQYF	TGTGCCAGCAGCCAACAGGGTTGGGGGACCCAGTACTTC
-	TRBV4-1	TRBD2	TRBJ2-3	CASRNPSYSGDVDTQYF	TGCGCCAGCAGGAACCCCTCGTATAGCGGGGATGTTGATACGCAGTATTTT
-	TRBV19	-	TRBJ1-5	CASSIGPRSSYQPQHF	TGTGCCAGTAGTATAGGGCCGAGGTCATCCTATCAGCCCCAGCATTTT
-	TRBV3-1/TRBV3-2	-	TRBJ1-2	CASSQAARGDGYTF	TGTGCCAGCAGCCAAGCGGCCAGAGGCGATGGCTACACCTTC
-	TRBV28	TRBD1	TRBJ2-7	CASRAPGGAIYEQYF	TGTGCCAGCAGGGCCCCAGGGGGCGCGATCTACGAGCAGTACTTC
-	TRBV13	TRBD1	TRBJ2-2	CASSLYRDSKTNTGELFF	TGTGCCAGCAGCTTATACCGGGACAGTAAGACGAACACCGGGGAGCTGTTTTTT
-	TRBV7-3	-	TRBJ2-7	CASSLEEGFKGYEQYF	TGTGCCAGCAGCTTAGAAGAGGGCTTTAAGGGGTACGAGCAGTACTTC
few	TRBV6-5	-	TRBJ2-7	CASNKKWPPGEQYF	TGTGCCAGCAACAAGAAGTGGCCTCCGGGGGAGCAGTACTTC
-	TRBV5-8	-	TRBJ2-5	CASSPGTQETQYF	TGTGCCAGCAGCCCCGGGACCCAAGAGACCCAGTACTTC
-	TRBV9	-	TRBJ2-3	CASSVEKGTDTQYF	TGTGCCAGCAGCGTAGAAAAGGGCACAGATACGCAGTATTTT
few	TRBV30	-	TRBJ1-4	CAWSVPGDQRGKLFF	TGTGCCTGGAGTGTACCGGGGGACCAAAGGGGAAAACTGTTTTTT
-	TRBV6-5	TRBD2	TRBJ2-4	CASSSASSGGNIQYF	TGTGCCAGCAGTTCAGCGAGTAGCGGGGGAAACATTCAGTACTTC
few	TRBV3-1/TRBV3-2	-	TRBJ1-4	CASSPPAGEKLFF	TGTGCCAGCAGCCCGCCTGCCGGTGAAAAACTGTTTTTT
-	TRBV7-2	-	TRBJ2-1	CASSLDWRQVNEQFF	TGTGCCAGCAGCTTAGACTGGCGACAGGTCAATGAGCAGTTCTTC
few	TRBV4-2	-	TRBJ2-2	CASSPNGNTGELFF	TGTGCCAGCAGCCCTAATGGGAACACCGGGGAGCTGTTTTTT
-	TRBV27	-	TRBJ2-7	CASSFLSGTSSYEQYF	TGTGCCAGCAGTTTCCTCTCTGGTACGTCATCCTACGAGCAGTACTTC
few	TRBV1	-	TRBJ2-7	CTSSQDLTGEHYEQYF	TGCACCAGCAGCCAAGATCTAACAGGAGAGCACTACGAGCAGTACTTC
-	TRBV27	-	TRBJ2-1	CASSRTTQSSYNEQFF	TGTGCCAGCAGCCGGACCACCCAGAGCTCCTACAATGAGCAGTTCTTC
few	TRBV5-4	-	TRBJ1-2	CASSLAVAGLVYGYTF	TGTGCCAGCAGCTTGGCCGTCGCAGGCTTGGTCTATGGCTACACCTTC
few	TRBV19	TRBD1	TRBJ1-1	CASSREDRKAFF	TGTGCCAGCTCCCGCGAGGACAGGAAAGCTTTCTTT
-	TRBV20-1	TRBD1	TRBJ2-3	CSASQGGQGTDTQYF	TGCAGTGCTAGTCAAGGGGGACAGGGAACAGATACGCAGTATTTT
-	TRBV3-1/TRBV3-2	TRBD2	TRBJ2-7	CASSQLGGRPYF	TGTGCCAGCAGCCAATTAGGCGGGAGACCGTACTTC
-	TRBV5-4	TRBD2	TRBJ2-3	CASSPSGRVGDTQYF	TGTGCCAGCAGTCCCAGCGGGAGGGTAGGAGATACGCAGTATTTT
-	TRBV6-2/TRBV6-3	-	TRBJ2-3	CASSTPGVTDTQYF	TGTGCCAGCAGTACGCCGGGAGTAACAGATACGCAGTATTTT
-	TRBV4-3	TRBD2	TRBJ2-3	CASSQDLGTSGRSSTDTQYF	TGCGCCAGCAGCCAAGATCTCGGGACTAGCGGGAGGTCTAGCACAGATACGCAGTATTTT
-	TRBV6-5	-	TRBJ2-1	CASRHYNEQFF	TGTGCCAGCAGGCATTACAATGAGCAGTTCTTC
-	TRBV3-1/TRBV3-2	TRBD1	TRBJ1-6	CASSQVTGMNSPLHF	TGTGCCAGCAGCCAAGTGACAGGGATGAATTCACCCCTCCACTTT
-	TRBV6-4	TRBD2	TRBJ2-5	CASSPAGYQETQYF	TGTGCCAGCAGTCCAGCGGGGTACCAAGAGACCCAGTACTTC
-	TRBV7-2	-	TRBJ2-2	CASSSLRDTGELFF	TGTGCCAGCAGCTCGCTTCGGGACACCGGGGAGCTGTTTTTT